The 5 T cell receptor beta chains reported below all come from one sample, sequenced in a study of B cell selection in AIRE deficiency. Generated by immunoSEQ multiplex PCR, the TCRdb table keeps only in-frame clones and is missing some. The repertoire holds under 25,000 clones, with 95% to 98% as singletons. Sorting defined conventional CD4 T cells as CD4+CD127+. The sequenced sample consisted of conventional CD4+ T cells sorted from PBMCs. Source of these receptors: a human donor with AIRE deficiency.

The chain has TRBV19 and TRBJ2-7; 8 positions agree with TRBD1. The CDR3 is 14 amino acids. V trimming: 5 bases; J trimming: 6 bases; junction bases outside the gene matches: 9. Germline CDR1 and CDR2: LNHDA and SQIVND (reference sequence). The CDR3 is CASSSGQGMGEQYF. The CDR3 DNA sequence: TGTGCCAGTAGTTCTGGACAGGGAATGGGCGAGCAGTACTTC.

The J gene is TRBJ2-7, the V gene TRBV7-2; 9 bases match TRBD1. Germline assignment: CDR1 SGHTA and CDR2 FQGNSA. Germline trimming cut 5 bases from V and 2 bases from J; bases unmatched to any gene: 13. CDR3 size: 17 residues. CDR3 sequence reads: CASSQTRDRAPAYEQYF. For the CDR3, the DNA is TGTGCCAGCAGCCAAACCCGGGACAGGGCCCCTGCCTACGAGCAGTACTTC.

The chain is built from TRBV18 and TRBJ2-1; no clear D gene. The CDR3 contains 15 residues. Trimming shortened V by 2 bases and J by 0 bases, and 8 bases separated the two germline ends. Germline lookup yields CDR1 KGHSH and CDR2 LQKENI. CDR3 nucleotide sequence: TGTGCCAGCTCACCAATACGGAGCTCCTACAATGAGCAGTTCTTC. Its translation is CASSPIRSSYNEQFF.

V gene TRBV4-3 combines with J gene TRBJ2-3; 7 bases match TRBD1. The germline CDR1 and CDR2 sequences are LGHNA and YSLEER. The CDR3 consists of 16 residues. V shed 1 base and J 5 bases; nucleotides not matched to a gene: 9. The CDR3 loop reads CASSQVFPTGRDTQYF. CDR3 nucleotide sequence: TGCGCCAGCAGCCAAGTCTTCCCGACAGGGAGAGATACGCAGTATTTT.

The V gene is TRBV7-8, the J gene TRBJ1-6; D unresolved. The CDR3 consists of 12 residues. Deletions cut 1 base from V and 9 bases from J, with 4 bases between. Germline CDR1 and CDR2: SGHVS and FQNEAQ. In nucleotides, the CDR3 is TGTGCCAGCAGCTTAGAGGGTTCACCCCTCCACTTT. Translation: CASSLEGSPLHF.